The T cell receptor beta chain described here comes from a study of T cells in Graves' hyperthyroidism and ophthalmopathy. TCR beta CDR3 sequences were amplified from RNA transcripts. HTBI primers drove first-round RT-PCR of the TCR CDR3. MiXCR was run by TCRdb on the multiplex PCR reads, yielding one entry per CDR3 protein. The sample includes 700,000 to 950,000 distinct CDR3 sequences, roughly 32% of them seen just once. The CDR3 spans 15 residues. Trimming pared 4 bases from V and 8 bases from J, leaving 20 bases between. Germline V gene lookup returns CDR1 SEHNR and CDR2 FQNEAQ (reference sequence). The table lists this clonotype with a few counts.

This sequence originates from a woman aged 35 to 49 with Graves' hyperthyroidism. Sequencing was performed on blood. The genes are TRBV7-9 and TRBJ1-2; D call uncertain. CDR3 amino acids: CASSSRIFPERGYTF. Written as DNA, the CDR3 is TGTGCCAGCAGCTCCCGGATATTTCCAGAGAGAGGCTACACCTTC.